What follows are 31 T cell receptor beta chains derived from one specimen sequenced in a study of identical twins. Using its own MiXCR run on the 5' RACE reads, TCRdb lists one record per CDR3 protein. The sample has about 570,000 distinct CDR3 sequences, roughly 9.9% seen once; the top ten hold around 3.1%. This sample was also put to use in a study of yellow fever vaccine responses in identical twins.

What was sequenced was PBMCs. The source is a young woman in good health.

This clonotype appeared many times. This chain joins TRBV21-1 and TRBJ2-5; TRBD1 is the table's D call, not checked against the DNA. TRBV21-1 is a pseudogene segment. CDR3 size: 15 residues. CDR3 amino acids: CASRDSNRYAETQYF. For the CDR3, the DNA is TGTGCCAGCAGGGACAGCAACCGGTATGCGGAGACCCAGTACTTC.

This clonotype was counted many times. The chain combines TRBV6-6 with TRBJ1-3; D unclear. The CDR3 extends over 11 amino acids. Germline loops: CDR1 MNHNY, CDR2 SVGAGI (reference sequence). Trimming pared 6 bases from V and 3 bases from J, leaving 3 bases between. CDR3 nucleotide sequence: TGTGCCAGCAGGGTTGGAAACACCATATATTTT. Translating it yields CASRVGNTIYF.

The chain employs TRBV7-6 and TRBJ2-3, with no clear D. Germline values: CDR1 SGHVS, CDR2 FNYEAQ. This CDR3 comprises 15 residues. Trimming removed 1 base at V and 2 bases at J, with 10 bases between. The CDR3 coding sequence is TGTGCCAGCAGCTTAGGTTCTACGAACACAGATACGCAGTATTTT. Its translation is CASSLGSTNTDTQYF.

This clonotype was detected ten times or more. The chain employs TRBV29-1 and TRBJ2-3; D may be TRBD2 (5 bases). CDR1 and CDR2 (germline): SQVTM, ANQGSEA. This CDR3 spans 11 amino acids. Trimming took off 5 bases at V and 6 bases at J, with 9 bases between the two ends. Here the CDR3 DNA reads TGCAGCGTTAGCGGTGGGGATACGCAGTATTTT. It translates to CSVSGGDTQYF.

This rearrangement joins TRBV25-1 to TRBJ1-5, with D unresolved. This CDR3 comprises 14 residues. Trimming took off 4 bases at V and 7 bases at J, with 14 bases between the two ends. The germline V gene has CDR1 MGHDK and CDR2 SYGVNS. CDR3 in amino acids: CASSVKGIRQPQHF. The CDR3 DNA sequence: TGTGCCAGCAGTGTCAAGGGTATCAGGCAGCCCCAGCATTTT.

This clonotype was picked up a small number of times. V and J are TRBV20-1 and TRBJ2-1, with 8 bases fitting TRBD1. This CDR3 region has 12 residues. Germline V lookup: CDR1 DFQATT, CDR2 SNEGSKA (reference sequence). Germline trimming cut 3 bases from V and 6 bases from J; bases unmatched to any gene: 1. DNA of the CDR3: TGCAGTGCTAGCGACAGGGGCAATGAGCAGTTCTTC. Its protein product is CSASDRGNEQFF.

This clonotype was counted between two and nine times. V usage is TRBV12-3 or TRBV12-4 and J usage is TRBJ2-3, with 11 positions matching TRBD1. V lost 7 bases to trimming and J lost 6 bases; unmatched junction nucleotides: 9. This CDR3 region has 15 residues. CDR3 protein: CASIRGQGVWDTQYF. The DNA of the CDR3 is TGTGCCAGCATTCGGGGACAGGGGGTTTGGGATACGCAGTATTTT.

The chain couples TRBV4-1 to TRBJ2-7; 9 positions match TRBD2. CDR1 is MGHRA, CDR2 YSYEKL, per germline. The J segment lost 6 bases and the V segment lost 2 bases, leaving 11 bases of the junction unmatched. This CDR3 contains 16 residues. CDR3 loop: CASSQQRGLAGSEQYF. CDR3 nucleotides: TGCGCCAGCAGCCAACAAAGAGGCCTAGCGGGAAGCGAGCAGTACTTC.

The table lists this clonotype with many counts. The V gene is TRBV27, the J gene TRBJ2-1, with D hard to call. Trimming left V 6 bases short and J 15 bases short, with 21 bases between. CDR3 length: 13 residues. Germline CDR1 and CDR2: MNHEY and SMNVEV (reference sequence). The CDR3 spells CASRSEEPHSLFF. DNA of the CDR3: TGTGCCAGCAGATCAGAAGAACCCCATAGTCTGTTCTTC.

This rearrangement joins TRBV6-2 or TRBV6-3 to TRBJ1-5; 7 bases fit TRBD1. The CDR3 extends over 14 amino acids. The germline CDR1 and CDR2 sequences are MNHEY and SVGEGT. With 3 bases clipped from V and 2 bases from J, the junction kept 1 base outside the gene matches. The CDR3 bases are TGTGCCAGCAGTTATGACAGGGGCAATCAGCCCCAGCATTTT. Protein product: CASSYDRGNQPQHF.

The CDR3 DNA reads TGTGCCAGCAGTTCAGGGGGCGCGGTCTCCAAAAACATTCAGTACTTC. Its protein product is CASSSGGAVSKNIQYF. This chain joins TRBV6-2 or TRBV6-3 and TRBJ2-4; TRBD1 aligns across 8 bases. The germline gives CDR1 MNHEY, CDR2 SVGEGT. V dropped 4 bases and J dropped 2; count of bases not matched to a gene: 7. This CDR3 region has 16 residues.

This clonotype was found many times. The chain has TRBV5-1 and TRBJ2-5, with 7 nucleotides matching TRBD2. Germline V gives CDR1 SGHRS, CDR2 YFSETQ. The CDR3 extends over 15 amino acids. J lost 1 base, V lost 5 bases, and 8 bases had no gene match. CDR3 DNA: TGCGCCAGCAGACCAGGGACTATCGCCCAAGAGACCCAGTACTTC. This translates into CASRPGTIAQETQYF.

Ten or more counts support this clonotype. The chain links TRBV29-1 to TRBJ2-5, with 12 bases fitting TRBD2. The CDR3 covers 14 residues. Germline CDR1 SQVTM, CDR2 ANQGSEA. Trimming at V came to 5 bases and at J to 5 bases, leaving 6 bases not matched to a gene. This chain's CDR3 is CSVQGLAGIETQYF. For the CDR3, the DNA is TGCAGCGTTCAAGGACTAGCGGGGATTGAGACCCAGTACTTC.

This clonotype was found many times. V gene TRBV6-2 or TRBV6-3 combines with J gene TRBJ2-1; D tentatively fits TRBD1 or TRBD2 (5 bases each). V was clipped by 7 bases and J by 2 bases, with 15 bases between them. The CDR3 has 15 residues. Germline CDR1 is MNHEY and CDR2 is SVGEGT. CDR3: CASINPGTAYNEQFF. For the CDR3, the DNA is TGTGCCAGCATAAACCCCGGGACCGCCTACAATGAGCAGTTCTTC.

Only a few counts were recorded for this clonotype. The chain links TRBV6-5 to TRBJ2-7; D not certain. Trimming cost V 6 bases and J 7 bases, with 13 bases left between them. Germline lookup yields CDR1 MNHEY and CDR2 SVGAGI. This CDR3 is 12 amino acids long. The chain's CDR3 is CASSPPSWEQYF. The CDR3 DNA sequence: TGTGCCAGCAGCCCCCCCTCTTGGGAGCAGTACTTC.

This clonotype has just a few counts. The genes are TRBV5-1 and TRBJ2-7, with 7 bases fitting TRBD2. The germline V gene encodes CDR1 SGHRS and CDR2 YFSETQ. With 0 bases clipped from V and 1 base from J, the junction kept 16 bases outside the gene matches. The CDR3 runs to 19 residues. CDR3 residues: CASSLEGMNWAGESYEQYF. CDR3 nucleotides: TGCGCCAGCAGCTTGGAAGGCATGAATTGGGCGGGGGAGTCCTACGAGCAGTACTTC.

This chain uses TRBV6-5 with TRBJ2-5, with D possibly being TRBD1 (6 bases). Germline CDR1 reads MNHEY; CDR2 reads SVGAGI. The CDR3 is 17 amino acids. V lost 0 bases, J lost 3 bases, and 17 bases lay in between. The CDR3 sequence is CASSYSGRGYEKETQYF. The CDR3 nucleotides read TGTGCCAGCAGTTACTCGGGCAGGGGTTATGAAAAAGAGACCCAGTACTTC.

The chain recombines TRBV7-9 with TRBJ2-4; 10 bases agree with TRBD1. The CDR3 runs 17 residues. Germline V gene data show CDR1 as SEHNR and CDR2 as FQNEAQ (reference sequence). The V segment lost 1 base and the J segment 0 bases; nucleotides outside the gene matches: 3. CDR3 sequence (DNA): TGTGCCAGCAGCTTAGGGGACAGGGGCCTAGCCAAAAACATTCAGTACTTC. It specifies CASSLGDRGLAKNIQYF.

The sample holds many counts of this clonotype. V usage is TRBV5-1 and J usage is TRBJ2-1; no firm D call. Trimming took 0 bases from V and 0 from J, leaving 10 bases between them. Germline CDR1 reads SGHRS; CDR2 reads YFSETQ. The CDR3 runs to 16 residues. CDR3 bases: TGCGCCAGCAGCTTGGGGCTGGTCCACTCCTACAATGAGCAGTTCTTC. Translating gives CASSLGLVHSYNEQFF.

The chain carries TRBV27 and TRBJ2-5, with D hard to call. The germline V gene has CDR1 MNHEY and CDR2 SMNVEV (reference sequence). This CDR3 is built from 12 residues. V was trimmed by 7 bases and J by 2 bases, leaving 8 bases between them. For the CDR3, the DNA is TGTGCCAGCAAGCAGGCTCAAGAGACCCAGTACTTC. Protein: CASKQAQETQYF.

The CDR3 region has the DNA TGTGCCAGCAGTTCACAGGGGAGGGCCGGGGAGCTGTTTTTT. It translates to CASSSQGRAGELFF. The chain links TRBV12-3 or TRBV12-4 to TRBJ2-2, with D perhaps TRBD1 or TRBD2 (7 bases each). CDR3 length equals 14 residues. Trimming pared 4 bases from V and 6 bases from J, leaving 12 bases between.

The chain joins TRBV12-3 or TRBV12-4 to TRBJ2-7; D remains ambiguous. CDR3 size: 13 residues. The ends were cut back, 6 bases at V and 3 bases at J, with 12 bases in the middle. CDR3 sequence reads: CASSPPLGYEQYF. The CDR3 nucleotides read TGTGCCAGCAGCCCTCCGCTGGGCTACGAGCAGTACTTC.

The gene calls are TRBV7-9 and TRBJ2-4; D not resolved. The ends were cut back, 3 bases at V and 0 bases at J, with 9 bases in the middle. The CDR3 loop spans 15 amino acids. From germline, CDR1 is SEHNR and CDR2 FQNEAQ (reference sequence). In nucleotides, the CDR3 is TGTGCCAGCAGCTTCCCGGACGGAGCCAAAAACATTCAGTACTTC. Translating it yields CASSFPDGAKNIQYF.

The V call is TRBV20-1, the J call TRBJ1-1; 7 nucleotides align to TRBD1. V shed 4 bases, J shed 1 base, and the junction held 18 bases outside the gene matches. Germline loops: CDR1 DFQATT, CDR2 SNEGSKA (reference sequence). The CDR3 is made up of 18 amino acids. The CDR3 here is CSAKLYRDSLIGNTEAFF. Written as DNA, the CDR3 is TGCAGTGCTAAATTATACAGGGACAGTTTAATTGGGAACACTGAAGCTTTCTTT.

The chain combines TRBV18 with TRBJ1-6, with D possibly being TRBD1 (6 bases). Between the trimmed V and J ends, which lost 3 bases and 10 bases, there was a span of 13 bases. The CDR3 spans 14 residues. Per the germline V gene, CDR1 is KGHSH and CDR2 is LQKENI. The CDR3 here is CASSPEQGGSPLHF. DNA for the CDR3: TGTGCCAGCTCACCCGAACAGGGAGGGTCACCCCTCCACTTT.

The rearrangement links TRBV15 to TRBJ2-3; the D is unclear. V dropped 6 bases and J dropped 3 bases, with 16 bases sitting between them. The CDR3 totals 15 residues. Germline CDR1 reads LNHNV; CDR2 reads YYDKDF (reference sequence). In DNA, the CDR3 is TGTGCCACCAGGGCAGTTCCGGGTCGGACAGATACGCAGTATTTT. Its protein is CATRAVPGRTDTQYF.

The chain joins TRBV14 to TRBJ2-5; D unresolved. The CDR3 spans 13 residues. Germline CDR1 and CDR2: SGHDN and FVKESK. Trimming stripped 5 bases from V and 5 bases from J, with 12 bases between. The CDR3 region has the DNA TGTGCCAGCAGCTACGCCCCATTTGAGACCCAGTACTTC. Its protein product is CASSYAPFETQYF.

This clonotype was picked up a small number of times. The rearrangement uses TRBV20-1 and TRBJ2-7; maybe TRBD2 (6 bases). Germline V gene sequence: CDR1 DFQATT, CDR2 SNEGSKA (reference sequence). The V gene lost 3 bases and the J gene lost 0 bases, with 12 bases spanning the gap. The length of the CDR3 is 14 residues. CDR3: CSASIAGSSYEQYF. CDR3 DNA: TGCAGTGCTAGTATCGCGGGAAGCTCCTACGAGCAGTACTTC.

This clonotype has only a few counts. The V call is TRBV12-3 or TRBV12-4, the J call TRBJ2-2, with TRBD2 matching 14 bases. V lost 5 bases, J lost 6 bases, and 8 bases stayed unmatched. The length of the CDR3 is 17 residues. In DNA form, the CDR3 reads TGTGCCAGCAGTCCCCGGACTAGCGGGGGGCCTCCCGGGGAGCTGTTTTTT. Translation gives CASSPRTSGGPPGELFF.

This clonotype was recorded many times. In DNA form, the CDR3 reads TGTGCCAGCAGCCAAGCCGACACCGGGGAGCTGTTTTTT. Residues: CASSQADTGELFF. The gene calls are TRBV3-1 and TRBJ2-2; D remains unclear. This CDR3 is 13 amino acids long. With 1 base removed from V and 3 bases from J, the gap between germline ends came to 3 bases. CDR1 and CDR2 from the germline V gene are LGHDT and YNNKEL (reference sequence). Based on the CDR3 plus reference TRBV3-1 and TRBJ2-2, the full variable domain is DTAVSQTPKYLVTQMGNDKSIKCEQNLGHDTMYWYKQDSKKFLKIMFSYNNKELIINETVPNRFSPKSPDKAHLNLHINSLELGDSAVYFCASSQADTGELFFGEGSRLTVL.

V is TRBV6-1 and J is TRBJ1-1; weak D call: TRBD1 (5 bases). CDR1 is MNHNS, CDR2 SASEGT, per germline. CDR3 length: 14 residues. With 4 bases removed from V and 4 bases from J, the gap between germline ends came to 13 bases. CDR3: CASSVRGEGTEAFF. The DNA for the CDR3 is TGTGCCAGCAGTGTTCGGGGGGAGGGCACTGAAGCTTTCTTT.